This T cell receptor beta chain was recovered during a study of blood T cell repertoires in COVID-19. As processed by the authors: Amplification with reference gene primers provided the estimates of nucleated cell counts. The assay was immunoSEQ multiplex PCR, and TCRdb's table has in-frame clones only and misses some. For V, J and clone size, that table is used; D and trimming come from the DNA. The data show 350,000 to 450,000 clones, with around 85% seen just once and 3.5% to 4% held by the top ten. Trimming stripped 1 base from V and 8 bases from J, with 11 bases between. Germline-derived CDR1 and CDR2 are MNHNS and SASEGT. The CDR3 length is 13 residues. This clone has more than one count but fewer than ten.

The TCR sequence derives from a woman between 18 and 30 years old with acute or convalescent COVID-19. Sequencing was performed on peripheral blood. This chain links TRBV6-1 with TRBJ1-2, with D hard to call. The CDR3 loop is CASSEGEASGYTF. The CDR3 DNA reads TGTGCCAGCAGTGAAGGAGAGGCCTCCGGCTACACCTTC.